A selection of T cell receptor beta chains follows, all from one sample in a study of post-analysis software for immune sequencing data. TCRdb passed the PCR reads through MiXCR, listing each CDR3 protein once. The sample includes hundreds of thousands of distinct CDR3 sequences, under 55% seen only once; the top ten take around 10%. The source material was blood. Source of these receptors: a girl between 10 and 17 years old with multiple sclerosis. CDR3s include the opening cysteine and the closing phenylalanine or tryptophan. The D gene is left open where the match is weak. Clone sizes are given selectively: once, few, many, or a class where the clone is expanded.

TRBJ2-7,-,-,TRBV5-1,TGCGCCAGCAGCGAAAAAGACAGCTACGAGCAGTACTTC,CASSEKDSYEQYF
TRBJ2-3,-,few,TRBV12-3/TRBV12-4,TGTGCCAGCAGTTTGGGAGCAGGGGTGGATACGCAGTATTTT,CASSLGAGVDTQYF
TRBJ2-4,TRBD2,-,TRBV20-1,TGCAGTGCTAGTAGCGTCCTAGCGGGTCTAGCCAAAAACATTCAGTACTTC,CSASSVLAGLAKNIQYF
TRBJ2-7,-,-,TRBV24-1,TGTGCCACCAGTGATTCTAGTGATTGGCGGGAGCAGTACTTC,CATSDSSDWREQYF
TRBJ2-7,TRBD1,many,TRBV5-1,TGTGCCAGCAGCTTAGCTGGGACAGGGGGCTACGAGCAGTACTTC,CASSLAGTGGYEQYF
TRBJ2-1,TRBD2,few,TRBV12-3/TRBV12-4,TGTGCCAGCAGTCTCCAGACTAGCGGGAGGGACTACAATGAGCAGTTCTTC,CASSLQTSGRDYNEQFF
TRBJ1-1,TRBD1,-,TRBV20-1,TGCAGTGCTAGGCATACAGGGGGCTACACTGAAGCTTTCTTT,CSARHTGGYTEAFF
TRBJ1-5,-,-,TRBV12-3/TRBV12-4,TGTGCCAGCAGTTCCAGGCTTTATAGCAATCAGCCCCAGCATTTT,CASSSRLYSNQPQHF
TRBJ2-1,TRBD2,-,TRBV27,TGTGCCAGCACCAAATACTCCGGGACTAGCGCCGGTGAGCAGTTCTTC,CASTKYSGTSAGEQFF
TRBJ2-4,TRBD2,-,TRBV29-1,TGCAGCGTAGGCCCCAGCGGGAGTGGAGAGCAGTACTTC,CSVGPSGSGEQYF
TRBJ2-1,TRBD1,-,TRBV3-1,TGTGCCAGCAGCTCGACAGGGAGCGAGCAGTTCTTC,CASSSTGSEQFF
TRBJ1-6,-,-,TRBV7-9,TGTGCCAGCAGCTTAGCTACTGGTATCCTCCACTTT,CASSLATGILHF
TRBJ2-1,TRBD2,-,TRBV20-1,TGCAGTGCTAGGGGACTAAACAATGAGCAGTTCTTC,CSARGLNNEQFF
TRBJ2-3,-,once,TRBV12-3/TRBV12-4,TGTGCCAGCAGCTCCCCCTCAGCGAACTATAATACGCAGTATTTT,CASSSPSANYNTQYF
TRBJ2-7,TRBD2,few,TRBV28,TGTGCCAGCAGTTTATGCACCCTGCTAGCGGGAGCCCACGAGCAGTACTTC,CASSLCTLLAGAHEQYF
TRBJ2-3,TRBD2,-,TRBV20-1,TGCAGTGCCATACTAGCGGGGGGGCTCGATACGCAGTATTTT,CSAILAGGLDTQYF
TRBJ2-3,-,few,TRBV6-6,TGTGCCAGCAGTTACTCGACATCAGATACGCAGTATTTT,CASSYSTSDTQYF
TRBJ2-5,-,few,TRBV12-3/TRBV12-4,TGTGCCAGCAGCCCGCTACAGGTCAATAGCGAGACCCAGTACTTC,CASSPLQVNSETQYF
TRBJ2-3,-,once,TRBV29-1,TGCAGCGACGACGAGGAGACAGATACGCAGTATTTT,CSDDEETDTQYF
TRBJ2-5,-,-,TRBV5-1,TGCGCCAGCAGCTTGGCCAGTCTTATGGAGACCCAGTACTTC,CASSLASLMETQYF
TRBJ2-5,-,-,TRBV6-2/TRBV6-3,TGTGCCAGCAGTTACTCGAGTCGAGAGGCAAAGGAGACCCAGTACTTC,CASSYSSREAKETQYF